This note documents a single T cell receptor (beta chain) sequence. This clone showed up just a few times. Which antigen it targets is not known. Within one base of it there is no much larger clone, and no base qualities were kept. To prepare the library, the immunoSEQ multiplex PCR assay was applied. A mixture of 60 forward primers for TCR Vbeta segments and 13 reverse primers for TCR Jbeta segments was used in the multiplex PCR. The CDR3 region of rearranged TCR beta genes was amplified from genomic DNA with a multiplex PCR assay. The amplified TCR beta libraries were sequenced on the Illumina HiSeq System as 87-base-pair reads. Per the original workflow: A later analysis tallied about 77 million unique TCR beta chains across the 550 to 850 repertoires, and roughly 11 million of those chains were shared by two or more donors. A nearest-neighbor algorithm error-corrected the raw reads and collapsed the reads into unique sequences, merging closely related sequences to remove PCR and sequencing errors. Alignment of CDR3 sequences to IMGT reference sequences was used to assign V, D and J gene segments. For a sequence to be retained, a match of at least six nucleotides to both a V gene segment and a J gene segment was required. A rearrangement was called productive if the CDR3 had no stop codons and remained in frame with V and J, and every other rearrangement was called non-productive. Following IMGT convention, CDR3 was defined as the stretch from the second conserved V-encoded cysteine to the conserved J-encoded phenylalanine. The earlier analysis of 550 to 650 of the donors excluded any sequence lacking an unambiguous match to a single V gene segment. In an earlier analysis of a few hundred of the donors, V segments were called functional above 56.7% productive rearrangements and were called segregating when the between-donor standard deviation exceeded 5%. A statistical classification framework was built to diagnose cytomegalovirus status from the catalog of TCR beta chain sequences. In a later analysis, TCR nucleotide sequences were compared against IMGT/GENE-DB human TR gene sequences so that V and J genes could be assigned. Using the TCRdist pipeline, a later analysis assigned CDR3 sequences along with most-parsimonious VDJ recombination scenarios. In a later analysis, every TCR beta chain was defined by the combination of its CDR3 amino acid sequence and its V-gene family, and reads without a unique V-gene family were dropped. To address suspected cross-contamination and a sequencing artifact, a later analysis removed roughly 580 highly shared, low-generation-probability nucleotide sequences. In a later analysis, a clonal expansion index was calculated for each public chain from normalized within-repertoire ranks of inferred template counts. In a later analysis, generation probabilities were computed with a VDJ recombination model fitted to out-of-frame rearrangements, and the resulting probabilities were checked against IGoR. A later analysis scored TCR-TCR, TCR-HLA and TCR-CMV co-occurrence with hypergeometric tests, applying a repertoire-size bias correction to TCR pairs. To estimate false discovery rates, a later analysis permuted the HLA or CMV assignments 20 times. In a later analysis, co-occurring TCRs were grouped using DBSCAN, and TCRdist sequence similarity was added for clustering within HLA-allele-positive subsets. For co-occurrence clustering, repertoires with fewer than 30,000 or more than 120,000 public chains were excluded, along with roughly 5 repertoires with anomalous nucleotide sharing. The source is immuneACCESS, and TCRdb retained only in-frame sequences with V and J called. Part of the clones is not carried over; for the studies checked, unresolved V genes explain less than half of this, and the remainder is unexplained. The DNA was the basis for D and trimming; V, J and clone size are from that table. The table for this sample lists over 85,000 clones; roughly three quarters of them were counted only once. More than 9.5% of the sample goes to the ten largest clones.

In total, 600 or so healthy bone marrow donors made up the cohort. At the time of sampling, every cohort member was nominally healthy, though immune exposures that went unrecorded were likely present. The donor was CMV seropositive and belonged to the group of 250 to 300 seropositive cohort members. A peripheral blood sample was collected from each donor, and TCR beta sequencing was performed on peripheral blood mononuclear cells. Genomic DNA was extracted from the blood cell samples with the Qiagen DNeasy Blood Extraction Kit. The data derive from a study of cytomegalovirus exposure and HLA in healthy donors (dated by TCRdb to 2017 to 2019). A note on the overall study: According to an earlier analysis of 587 of the donors, 150 million to 200 million T cells yielded 90 million to 130 million unique TCR beta sequences and 250 to 350 Gb of sequence data. High-throughput TCR immunosequencing, statistical association of individual TCRs with disease status, and machine learning were combined to predict cytomegalovirus infection status. The number of donors typed differed by locus, with about 629-630 for A, B, C, DRB1 and DQB1, approximately 500 for DQA1, over 600 for DPA1, and around 430 for DPB1. Besides the first cohort of some 670 subjects, a separate validation cohort made up of roughly 120 different subjects was used. On average, around 240,000 unique TCR beta nucleotide sequences were sequenced per donor among a few hundred genotyped donors of the cohort, with 15% to 20% of those sequences being non-productive. A later analysis re-analyzed previously published TCR beta repertoires from 666 donors and added high-resolution HLA genotyping to study TCR occurrence patterns. Donor age, sex, ethnicity and CMV serostatus were compiled alongside the repertoire data. An early release covering approximately 600 HLA-typed donors comprised about 290 gigabases of sequencing data and around 86 million unique TCR sequences. Rather than drawing on any new phenotypic data, the later analysis identified candidate immune exposures from TCR beta sequences and the way those sequences occurred across donors. A later genetic analysis took genome-wide SNP genotypes for about three fifths of the roughly 670 donors and used that subset as a discovery cohort. HLA typing included class I and class II loci at four-digit resolution. The study used immunosequencing to profile the T cell repertoires of hundreds of subjects and linked those repertoires to cytomegalovirus serostatus. All discovery cohort repertoires had been generated using a single sequencing platform. In an earlier analysis of more than 550 of the donors, high-throughput TCR beta sequencing was used to judge whether each TCR beta V gene segment behaved as functional or pseudogenic. The aim of the study was to test whether cataloging public T cell receptors could identify signatures of past pathogen exposure. Four to six DR-DQ haplotypes were handled as single units for association and clustering, since linkage in the cohort was strong. Of the roughly 400 genotyped donors, 65% to 90% were placed in the genetic ancestry cluster associated with self-reported Caucasian donors. The paper's findings and limits, for the study overall: At a false discovery rate of 0.05, a later analysis linked about 16,000 TCR beta sequences to specific HLA alleles. In the study, 150 to 200 TCR beta chains were listed as associated with cytomegalovirus. According to a later analysis, parvovirus B19, influenza, CMV and Epstein-Barr virus appeared linked to several top co-occurrence clusters. In vitro tests confirmed that a few of the cytomegalovirus-associated TCR beta chains recognize cytomegalovirus antigens. In a later analysis, HLA-associated TCR beta chains were found to be more clonally expanded and to have lower generation probabilities than equally common non-associated chains. In an earlier analysis of about 600 of the donors, most TCR beta V segments appeared in productive rearrangements about 87% or about 30% of the time, broadly matching IMGT annotations. A later genetic analysis associated a missense DCLRE1C variant with V-gene and J-gene trimming of TCR beta chains, and an independent cohort replicated the association. Because HLA typing was missing for some donors at each locus, association tests included only the typed subset. Because counts were too low, about 18 rarely observed V segments, including chromosome 9 orphons, were excluded from the earlier analysis of roughly 580 of the donors. A group of highly shared sequence variants was considered likely to be a technical artifact of the sequencing pipeline. Presence/absence analyses assumed roughly uniform sequencing depth across donors, an assumption that may not hold. A later analysis found that most CMV-associated TCR beta chains appeared HLA-restricted, with HLA associations seemingly driven largely by CMV exposure. CMV serostatus was the only immune exposure information available for the cohort. A later genetic analysis reported fewer N-insertions in productive TCRs among donors in an Asian-associated ancestry cluster than the roughly 690-donor mean. While some public TCRs were present in many individuals, most TCR sequences turned up only very rarely across donors. Linkage disequilibrium might explain the correlated functional status among segregating V segments, but an unknown experimental factor could not be excluded. A further reported finding was that TCR beta sequences accurately predicted the HLA-A and HLA-B alleles for most subjects in the first cohort. According to a later analysis, TCR association rates differed among HLA loci, with DRB1 alleles showing the most associated TCRs and HLA-C alleles showing the fewest. The classifier was reported to diagnose cytomegalovirus status with high specificity and sensitivity in both the original and validation cohorts. The authors suggested that the approach could potentially be generalized to other disease states and immunological phenotypes. When HLA alleles, especially DR and DQ, strongly co-occurred, TCR associations were difficult to assign to individual alleles. This cohort had only TCR beta chains sequenced, and the lack of alpha or paired-chain data limited which features could be detected.

The receptor was isolated from a male donor in good health and CMV-seropositive. The sequenced sample was PBMCs.

The bases read TGTGCCAGCAGCATCGGGAGGGGACCTCAAGAGACCCAGTACTTC. It specifies CASSIGRGPQETQYF. The V gene is TRBV2 and the J gene is TRBJ2-5; the central 8 bases match TRBD2. For this chain, trimming is 6 bases at the V end and 2 bases at the J end, and the number of junction bases without a gene match is 8. As encoded in the germline V gene, CDR1 is SNHLY while CDR2 is FYNNEI. Spanning cysteine to phenylalanine, the CDR3 consists of 15 amino acids. The retained sequence is limited to the CDR3, 45 bases, with the frame set at the first base. The entire variable domain, with the stretches around the CDR3 drawn from the reference TRBV2 and TRBJ2-5 proteins, is EPEVTQTPSHQVTQMGQEVILRCVPISNHLYFYWYRQILGQKVEFLVSFYNNEISEKSEIFDDQFSVERPDGSNFTLKIRSTKLEDSAMYFCASSIGRGPQETQYFGPGTRLLVL.